Presented here are 19 T cell receptor beta chains from one specimen sequenced in a study of blood T cell repertoires in COVID-19. Produced via immunoSEQ multiplex PCR; TCRdb's table is partial and in-frame only. Here the sample spans 200,000 to 300,000 clones, about 87% being singletons. The material sequenced was peripheral blood. Receptors originate from a woman in her forties who had recovered from COVID-19.

This clone was picked up a small number of times. The chain combines TRBV2 with TRBJ1-5; possible D gene TRBD1, 5 bases. The germline V gene has CDR1 SNHLY and CDR2 FYNNEI. The CDR3 covers 14 residues. The ends were cut back, 2 bases at V and 5 bases at J, with 10 bases in the middle. The CDR3: CASSEQGNDQPQHF. CDR3 bases: TGTGCCAGCAGTGAACAGGGTAACGATCAGCCCCAGCATTTT.

About this clone itself: Different DNA sequences within this sample yield the same CDR3. V usage is TRBV5-1 and J usage is TRBJ1-4; 7 bases agree with TRBD1. Germline V gene sequence: CDR1 SGHRS, CDR2 YFSETQ. V was clipped by 0 bases and J by 8 bases; unmatched bases: 4. The CDR3 loop spans 14 amino acids. The CDR3 loop reads CASSLGQGGEKLFF. CDR3 bases: TGCGCCAGCAGCTTGGGACAGGGAGGCGAAAAACTGTTTTTT.

The sample holds a few counts of this clone. The chain employs TRBV7-2 and TRBJ1-1; D is perhaps TRBD1 (5 bases). This CDR3 region has 16 residues. Germline lookup yields CDR1 SGHTA and CDR2 FQGNSA. The ends were cut back, 3 bases at V and 6 bases at J, with 20 bases in the middle. CDR3 nucleotide sequence: TGTGCCAGCAGCTTGAATATAGGGGTATGGAAACCTGAAGCTTTCTTT. Residues: CASSLNIGVWKPEAFF.

The genes are TRBV28 and TRBJ1-1; 7 bases map to TRBD1. The germline V gene encodes CDR1 MDHEN and CDR2 SYDVKM. V shed 3 bases and J 3 bases; nucleotides not matched to a gene: 7. This CDR3 is 15 amino acids long. This chain's CDR3 is CASSFPAGGYTEAFF. The CDR3 DNA follows: TGTGCCAGCAGTTTCCCGGCAGGGGGGTACACTGAAGCTTTCTTT.

The chain employs TRBV7-9 and TRBJ1-2; 7 bases agree with TRBD1. The J segment lost 8 bases and the V segment lost 0 bases, leaving 12 bases of the junction unmatched. Germline loops: CDR1 SEHNR, CDR2 FQNEAQ (reference sequence). The CDR3 runs 16 residues. CDR3 DNA: TGTGCCAGCAGCTTAGCCGGGACAGCCACCCTCAGGGGCTACACCTTC. Protein sequence: CASSLAGTATLRGYTF. Together with reference TRBV7-9 and TRBJ1-2, the CDR3 gives the full variable domain: DTGVSQNPRHKITKRGQNVTFRCDPISEHNRLYWYRQTLGQGPEFLTYFQNEAQLEKSRLLSDRFSAERPKGSFSTLEIQRTEQGDSAMYLCASSLAGTATLRGYTFGSGTRLTVV.

The chain joins TRBV28 to TRBJ2-3, with a weak D call TRBD2 (6 bases). The CDR3 runs to 13 residues. V lost 8 bases to trimming and J lost 6 bases, with 15 bases between them. CDR1 is MDHEN, CDR2 SYDVKM, per germline. CDR3 nucleotides: TGTGCCAGCTCTGCGGGATCCACGGATACGCAGTATTTT. Translating gives CASSAGSTDTQYF. Together with reference TRBV28 and TRBJ2-3, the CDR3 gives the full variable domain: DVKVTQSSRYLVKRTGEKVFLECVQDMDHENMFWYRQDPGLGLRLIYFSYDVKMKEKGDIPEGYSVSREKKERFSLILESASTNQTSMYLCASSAGSTDTQYFGPGTRLTVL.

V is TRBV29-1 and J is TRBJ2-7; 7 positions agree with TRBD1. V was clipped by 3 bases and J by 3 bases; unmatched bases: 5. The CDR3 has 13 residues. The germline CDR1 and CDR2 sequences are SQVTM and ANQGSEA. The CDR3, as DNA: TGCAGCGTTGATAGTGGGACAGACTACGAGCAGTACTTC. It yields the protein CSVDSGTDYEQYF.

The chain carries TRBV6-2 or TRBV6-3 and TRBJ2-7; maybe TRBD1 (6 bases). This CDR3 comprises 16 residues. The germline V and J ends were trimmed by 2 bases and 0 bases, with 14 bases remaining between them. Germline CDR1 MNHEY, CDR2 SVGEGT. The CDR3 DNA reads as TGTGCCAGCAGTTACGGGACACTCCTCCCCTCCTACGAGCAGTACTTC. Protein sequence: CASSYGTLLPSYEQYF.

The chain links TRBV2 to TRBJ2-5; 7 bases fit TRBD2. This CDR3 has 13 residues. J gave up 2 bases and V 10 bases, and 7 bases lay outside the gene matches. Germline lookup yields CDR1 SNHLY and CDR2 FYNNEI. CDR3 loop: CATSGGWQETQYF. Written as DNA, the CDR3 is TGTGCCACCTCGGGGGGTTGGCAAGAGACCCAGTACTTC.

V gene TRBV18 combines with J gene TRBJ1-1; D might be TRBD1 (5 bases). The CDR3 loop spans 12 amino acids. CDR1 is KGHSH, CDR2 LQKENI, per germline. V was clipped by 3 bases and J by 8 bases, with 10 bases between them. This CDR3 reads CASSPRGSEAFF. CDR3 DNA: TGTGCCAGCTCACCTAGGGGTTCGGAAGCTTTCTTT.

Turning to this clone: Different DNA sequences within this sample yield the same CDR3. This chain links TRBV2 with TRBJ1-5, with 7 bases matching TRBD1. Germline values: CDR1 SNHLY, CDR2 FYNNEI. V lost 6 bases and J lost 0; bases outside the gene matches: 2. The CDR3 is 14 amino acids. CDR3 amino acids: CASSRDSSNQPQHF. For the CDR3, the DNA is TGTGCCAGCAGCCGGGACAGTAGCAATCAGCCCCAGCATTTT.

V usage is TRBV19 and J usage is TRBJ1-1; D unresolved. The germline V gene encodes CDR1 LNHDA and CDR2 SQIVND (reference sequence). The CDR3 loop spans 14 amino acids. V was pared by 5 bases and J by 6 bases, with 16 bases between. The CDR3 DNA sequence: TGTGCCAGTAGTTCCTCCGGCCGCGGCCCTGAAGCTTTCTTT. Its protein is CASSSSGRGPEAFF.

The chain has TRBV18 and TRBJ1-2; D perhaps matches TRBD1 (6 bases). CDR3 length: 12 residues. V gave up 6 bases and J gave up 8 bases, with 13 bases separating them. Germline loops: CDR1 KGHSH, CDR2 LQKENI. The CDR3 coding sequence is TGTGCCAGCTCCCGCCCCCAGGGGGGCTACACCTTC. Protein sequence: CASSRPQGGYTF.

This clone was observed once. CDR3 nucleotide sequence: TGCGCCAGCAGCCAAGTAACCGGACTAGCGGGGTCCTACGAGCAGTACTTC. This translates into CASSQVTGLAGSYEQYF. The chain recombines TRBV4-3 with TRBJ2-7; 12 positions match TRBD2. The germline V gene has CDR1 LGHNA and CDR2 YSLEER. The CDR3 is made up of 17 amino acids. V was clipped by 1 base and J by 1 base; unmatched bases: 5.

The CDR3 sequence: CSVERTEEWYNEQFF. The CDR3 nucleotides are TGCAGCGTTGAACGGACGGAGGAGTGGTACAATGAGCAGTTCTTC. This chain connects TRBV29-1 to TRBJ2-1; weak D call: TRBD2 (5 bases). V lost 2 bases to trimming and J lost 4 bases, with 15 bases between them. The CDR3 spans 15 residues. CDR1 SQVTM and CDR2 ANQGSEA come from the germline V gene.

The DNA for the CDR3 is TGTGCCAGCAGTGTCTTCAGGGGGCGGAACACTGAAGCTTTCTTT. Protein sequence: CASSVFRGRNTEAFF. This chain connects TRBV6-2 or TRBV6-3 to TRBJ1-1; TRBD1 matches at 8 bases. Germline-derived CDR1 and CDR2 are MNHEY and SVGEGT. CDR3 length: 15 amino acids. Losses at the gene ends were 5 bases for V and 1 base for J; bases not matched to a gene: 6.

The J gene is TRBJ1-3, the V gene TRBV19, with 8 bases lining up with TRBD1. The CDR3 is made up of 17 amino acids. Germline values: CDR1 LNHDA, CDR2 SQIVND (reference sequence). Trimming took 5 bases from V and 0 from J; bases not matched to a gene: 9. CDR3 loop: CASSADRGPVSGNTIYF. For the CDR3, the DNA is TGTGCCAGTAGTGCCGACAGGGGCCCAGTCTCTGGAAACACCATATATTTT. The full variable domain, completed using reference TRBV19 and TRBJ1-3, is DGGITQSPKYLFRKEGQNVTLSCEQNLNHDAMYWYRQDPGQGLRLIYYSQIVNDFQKGDIAEGYSVSREKKESFPLTVTSAQKNPTAFYLCASSADRGPVSGNTIYFGEGSWLTVV.

The CDR3 DNA reads TGTGCCAGCTCACCAAGACAGAACAGTAACGAGCAGTACTTC. This translates into CASSPRQNSNEQYF. V usage is TRBV18 and J usage is TRBJ2-7; possibly TRBD1 for D (5 bases). Germline CDR1 is KGHSH and CDR2 is LQKENI. CDR3 length: 14 amino acids. The V end was cut by 2 bases, the J end by 5 bases, with 13 bases between.

As regards this clone: The sample holds other DNA sequences that translate to the same CDR3. The rearrangement uses TRBV2 and TRBJ2-5; 10 bases are shared with TRBD1. The V segment lost 5 bases and the J segment 5 bases; nucleotides outside the gene matches: 2. This CDR3 spans 13 amino acids. In germline, CDR1 is SNHLY, CDR2 FYNNEI. This CDR3 is CASSWTGGETQYF. CDR3 DNA: TGTGCCAGCAGTTGGACAGGGGGGGAGACCCAGTACTTC.